This T cell receptor (beta chain) was sequenced during a study of T cell repertoires in cytomegalovirus infection. Study-wide context: Evidence of both CMV infection and a matching HLA type came from public TCR beta signatures.

Study-wide results and limits: The cumulative frequency of public TCR beta families distinguished individuals who carried CMV together with the relevant HLA.

Notes on this clonotype: Its cognate antigen is unknown.

From the reads, TCRdb called clonotypes with MiXCR, one entry per CDR3 protein. The sample lists approximately 180,000 distinct CDR3 sequences, 8% to 10% occurring once. Germline CDR1 reads LNHNV; CDR2 reads YYDKDF (reference sequence). The V segment lost 1 base and the J segment 6 bases; nucleotides outside the gene matches: 2. This CDR3 has 14 residues. The clonotype was recovered from a human donor in good health (CMV status not recorded). Some clones in this sample may be carry-over from other donors' samples. The chain employs TRBV15 and TRBJ2-1, with 8 bases aligning to TRBD2. Sequenced input: PBMCs. This chain's CDR3 is CATSRGGTSNEQFF. The CDR3 region has the DNA TGTGCCACCAGCAGAGGAGGGACTAGCAATGAGCAGTTCTTC.